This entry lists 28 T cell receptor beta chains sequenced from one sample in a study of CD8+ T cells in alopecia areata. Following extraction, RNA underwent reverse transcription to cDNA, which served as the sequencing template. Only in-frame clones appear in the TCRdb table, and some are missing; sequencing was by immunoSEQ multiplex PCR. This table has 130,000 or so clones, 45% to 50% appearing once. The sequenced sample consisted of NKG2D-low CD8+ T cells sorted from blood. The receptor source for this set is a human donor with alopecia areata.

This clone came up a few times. CDR3 loop: CALEGSMNTEAFF. The CDR3 DNA sequence: TGTGCCCTGGAGGGCAGTATGAACACTGAAGCTTTCTTT. The chain recombines TRBV30 with TRBJ1-1; the D is unclear. The V and J ends lost 8 bases and 0 bases respectively, with 13 bases between them. This CDR3 comprises 13 residues. Germline CDR1 and CDR2: GTSNPN and SVGIG (reference sequence).

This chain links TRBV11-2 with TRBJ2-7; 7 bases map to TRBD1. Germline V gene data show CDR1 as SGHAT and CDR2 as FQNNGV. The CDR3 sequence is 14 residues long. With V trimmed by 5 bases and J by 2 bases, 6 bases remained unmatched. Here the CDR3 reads CASSPGTVTYEQYF. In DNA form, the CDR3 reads TGTGCCAGCAGCCCCGGGACAGTTACCTACGAGCAGTACTTC. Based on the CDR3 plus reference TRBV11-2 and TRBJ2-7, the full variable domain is EAGVAQSPRYKIIEKRQSVAFWCNPISGHATLYWYQQILGQGPKLLIQFQNNGVVDDSQLPKDRFSAERLKGVDSTLKIQPAKLEDSAVYLCASSPGTVTYEQYFGPGTRLTVT.

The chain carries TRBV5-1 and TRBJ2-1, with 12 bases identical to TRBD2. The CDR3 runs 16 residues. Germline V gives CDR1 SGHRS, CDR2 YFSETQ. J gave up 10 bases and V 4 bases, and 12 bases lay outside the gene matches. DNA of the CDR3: TGCGCCAGCAGCCTAGATCTAGCGGGAGGGGTCGGCGAGCAGTTCTTC. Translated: CASSLDLAGGVGEQFF.

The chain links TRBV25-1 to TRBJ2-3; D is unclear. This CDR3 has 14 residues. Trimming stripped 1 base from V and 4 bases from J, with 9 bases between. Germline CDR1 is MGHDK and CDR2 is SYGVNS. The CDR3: CASSELGTSDTQYF. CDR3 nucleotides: TGTGCCAGCAGTGAATTGGGCACCTCAGATACGCAGTATTTT. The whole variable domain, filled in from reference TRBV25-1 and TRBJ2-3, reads EADIYQTPRYLVIGTGKKITLECSQTMGHDKMYWYQQDPGMELHLIHYSYGVNSTEKGDLSSESTVSRIRTEHFPLTLESARPSHTSQYLCASSELGTSDTQYFGPGTRLTVL.

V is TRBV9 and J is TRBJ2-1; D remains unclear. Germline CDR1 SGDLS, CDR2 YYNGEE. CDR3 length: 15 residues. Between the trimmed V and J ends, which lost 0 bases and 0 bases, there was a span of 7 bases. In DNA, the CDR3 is TGTGCCAGCAGCGTAGACGAGAACTCCTACAATGAGCAGTTCTTC. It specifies CASSVDENSYNEQFF. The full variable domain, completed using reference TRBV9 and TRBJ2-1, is DSGVTQTPKHLITATGQRVTLRCSPRSGDLSVYWYQQSLDQGLQFLIQYYNGEERAKGNILERFSAQQFPDLHSELNLSSLELGDSALYFCASSVDENSYNEQFFGPGTRLTVL.

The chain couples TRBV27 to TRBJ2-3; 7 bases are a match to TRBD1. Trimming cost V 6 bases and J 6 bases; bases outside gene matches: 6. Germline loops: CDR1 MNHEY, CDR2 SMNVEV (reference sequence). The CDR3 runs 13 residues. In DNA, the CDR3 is TGTGCCAGCAGGCCAGGGGGTGCGGATACGCAGTATTTT. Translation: CASRPGGADTQYF.

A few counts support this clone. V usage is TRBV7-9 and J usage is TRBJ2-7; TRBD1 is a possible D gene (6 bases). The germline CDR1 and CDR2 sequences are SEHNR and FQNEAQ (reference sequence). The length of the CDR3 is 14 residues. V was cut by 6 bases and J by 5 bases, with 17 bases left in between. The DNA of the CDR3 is TGTGCCAGCAGTGGTACAGGGCCCCAGAACGAGCAGTACTTC. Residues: CASSGTGPQNEQYF.

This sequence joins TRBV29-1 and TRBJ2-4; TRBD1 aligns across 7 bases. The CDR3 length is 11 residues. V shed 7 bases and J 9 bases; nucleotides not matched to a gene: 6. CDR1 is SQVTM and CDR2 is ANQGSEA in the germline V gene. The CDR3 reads CSATGETIQYF. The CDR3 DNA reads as TGCAGCGCTACAGGGGAGACCATTCAGTACTTC.

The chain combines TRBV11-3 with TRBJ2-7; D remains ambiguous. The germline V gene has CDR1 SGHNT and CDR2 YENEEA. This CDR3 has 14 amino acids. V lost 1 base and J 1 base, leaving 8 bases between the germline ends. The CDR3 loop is CASSLARVSYEQYF. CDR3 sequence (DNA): TGTGCCAGCAGCTTAGCCCGGGTTTCCTACGAGCAGTACTTC.

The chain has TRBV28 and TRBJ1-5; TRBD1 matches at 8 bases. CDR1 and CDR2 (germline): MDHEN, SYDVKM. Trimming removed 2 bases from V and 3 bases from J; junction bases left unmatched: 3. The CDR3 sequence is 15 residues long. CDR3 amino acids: CASSLGDRTNQPQHF. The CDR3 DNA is TGTGCCAGCAGTTTAGGGGACAGGACCAATCAGCCCCAGCATTTT.

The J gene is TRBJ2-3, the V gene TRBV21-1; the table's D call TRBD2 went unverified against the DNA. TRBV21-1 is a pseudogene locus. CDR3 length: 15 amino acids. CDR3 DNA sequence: TGTGCCAGCAGCAAACGTATCGGGGTCCCAGATACGCAGTATTTT. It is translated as CASSKRIGVPDTQYF.

The CDR3 DNA is TGCAGCGTTGAGAGGCAGGGGAGGAACACTGAAGCTTTCTTT. Encoded protein: CSVERQGRNTEAFF. The chain recombines TRBV29-1 with TRBJ1-1; perhaps TRBD1 as D (6 bases). The CDR3 has 14 residues. Trimming cost V 3 bases and J 1 base, with 12 bases left between them. Germline assignment: CDR1 SQVTM and CDR2 ANQGSEA.

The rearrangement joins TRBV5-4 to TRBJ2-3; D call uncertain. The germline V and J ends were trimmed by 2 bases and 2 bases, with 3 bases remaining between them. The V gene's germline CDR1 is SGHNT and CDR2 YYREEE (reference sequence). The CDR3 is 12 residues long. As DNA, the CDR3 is TGTGCCAGCAGCTTATACACAGATACGCAGTATTTT. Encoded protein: CASSLYTDTQYF.

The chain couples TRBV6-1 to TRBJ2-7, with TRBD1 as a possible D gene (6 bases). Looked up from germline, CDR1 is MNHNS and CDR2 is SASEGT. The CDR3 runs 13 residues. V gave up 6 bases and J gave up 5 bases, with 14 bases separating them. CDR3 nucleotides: TGTGCCAGCAGCTACGACAGGAGGAACGAGCAGTACTTC. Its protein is CASSYDRRNEQYF.

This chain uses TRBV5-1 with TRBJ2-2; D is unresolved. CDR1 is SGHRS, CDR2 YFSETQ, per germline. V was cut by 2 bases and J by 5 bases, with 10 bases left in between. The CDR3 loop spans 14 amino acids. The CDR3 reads CASSFYQETGELFF. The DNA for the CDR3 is TGCGCCAGCAGCTTTTACCAGGAGACCGGGGAGCTGTTTTTT.

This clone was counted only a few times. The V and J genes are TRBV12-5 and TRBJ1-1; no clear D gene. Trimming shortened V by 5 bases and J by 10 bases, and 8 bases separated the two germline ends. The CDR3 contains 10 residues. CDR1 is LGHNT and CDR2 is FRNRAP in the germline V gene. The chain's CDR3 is CASGPQGAFF. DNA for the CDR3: TGTGCTAGTGGTCCCCAAGGAGCTTTCTTT.

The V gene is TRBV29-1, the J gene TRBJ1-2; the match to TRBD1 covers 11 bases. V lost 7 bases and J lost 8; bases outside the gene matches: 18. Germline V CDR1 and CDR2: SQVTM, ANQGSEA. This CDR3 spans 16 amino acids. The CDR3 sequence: CSAPPGQGDSPYGYTF. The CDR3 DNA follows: TGCAGCGCACCTCCGGGACAGGGGGACTCGCCGTACGGCTACACCTTC.

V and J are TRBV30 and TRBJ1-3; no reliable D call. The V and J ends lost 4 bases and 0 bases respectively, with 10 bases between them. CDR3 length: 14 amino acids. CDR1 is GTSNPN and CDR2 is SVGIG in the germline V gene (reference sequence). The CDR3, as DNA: TGTGCCTGGACCCGTTCTGGCTCTGGAAACACCATATATTTT. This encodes CAWTRSGSGNTIYF.

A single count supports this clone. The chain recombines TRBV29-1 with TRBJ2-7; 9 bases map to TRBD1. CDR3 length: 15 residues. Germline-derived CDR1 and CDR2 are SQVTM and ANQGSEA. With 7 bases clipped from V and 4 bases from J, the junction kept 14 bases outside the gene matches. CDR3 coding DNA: TGCAGCGCCGAAGGTGGACAGGGGTACCCTTACGAGCAGTACTTC. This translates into CSAEGGQGYPYEQYF.

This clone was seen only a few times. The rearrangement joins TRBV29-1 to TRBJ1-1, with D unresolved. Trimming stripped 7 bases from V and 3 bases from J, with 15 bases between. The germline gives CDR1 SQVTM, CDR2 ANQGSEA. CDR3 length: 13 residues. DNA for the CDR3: TGCAGCGCCAGACGGGAGGGAGACACTGAAGCTTTCTTT. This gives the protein CSARREGDTEAFF.

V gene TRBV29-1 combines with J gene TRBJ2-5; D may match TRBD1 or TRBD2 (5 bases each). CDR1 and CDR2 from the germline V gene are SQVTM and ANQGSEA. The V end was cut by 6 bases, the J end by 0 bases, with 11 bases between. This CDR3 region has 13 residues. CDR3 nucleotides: TGCAGCGTACGGGACCGATACCAAGAGACCCAGTACTTC. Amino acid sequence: CSVRDRYQETQYF.

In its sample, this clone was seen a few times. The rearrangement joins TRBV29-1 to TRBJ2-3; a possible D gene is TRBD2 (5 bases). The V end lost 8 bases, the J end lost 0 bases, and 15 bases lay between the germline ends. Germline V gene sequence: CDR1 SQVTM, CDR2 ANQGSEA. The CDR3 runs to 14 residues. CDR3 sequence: CSILGELSTDTQYF. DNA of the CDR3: TGCAGCATACTCGGGGAACTGAGCACAGATACGCAGTATTTT.

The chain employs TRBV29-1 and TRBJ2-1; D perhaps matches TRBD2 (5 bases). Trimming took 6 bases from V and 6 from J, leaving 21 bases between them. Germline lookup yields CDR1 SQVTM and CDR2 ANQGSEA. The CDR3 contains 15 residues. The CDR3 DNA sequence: TGCAGCGTCACCGGGCGAACGACTACCCGCAATGAGCAGTTCTTC. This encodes CSVTGRTTTRNEQFF.

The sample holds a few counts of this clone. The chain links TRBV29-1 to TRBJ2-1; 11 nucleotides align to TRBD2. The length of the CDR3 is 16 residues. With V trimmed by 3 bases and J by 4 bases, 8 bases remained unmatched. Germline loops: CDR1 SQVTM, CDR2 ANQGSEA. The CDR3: CSVEILAGDLYNEQFF. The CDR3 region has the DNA TGCAGCGTTGAGATACTAGCGGGAGATTTATACAATGAGCAGTTCTTC.

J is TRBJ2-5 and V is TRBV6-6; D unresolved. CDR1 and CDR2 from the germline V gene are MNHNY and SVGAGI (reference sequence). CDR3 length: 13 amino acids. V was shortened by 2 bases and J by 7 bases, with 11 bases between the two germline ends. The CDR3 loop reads CASSYDAAGTQYF. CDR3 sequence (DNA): TGTGCCAGCAGTTACGATGCGGCCGGGACCCAGTACTTC.

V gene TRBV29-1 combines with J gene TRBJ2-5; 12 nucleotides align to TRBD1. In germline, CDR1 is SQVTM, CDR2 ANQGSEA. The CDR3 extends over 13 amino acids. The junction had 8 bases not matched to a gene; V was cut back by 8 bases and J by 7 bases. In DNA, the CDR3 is TGCAGCCAACCGGGACAGGGGGCAGGGACCCAGTACTTC. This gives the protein CSQPGQGAGTQYF.

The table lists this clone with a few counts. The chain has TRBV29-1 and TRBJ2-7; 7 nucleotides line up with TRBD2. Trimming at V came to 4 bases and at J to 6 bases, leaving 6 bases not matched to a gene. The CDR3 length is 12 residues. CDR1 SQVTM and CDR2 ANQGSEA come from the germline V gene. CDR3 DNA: TGCAGCGTTGCGGGCGGGAGTGGCGAGCAGTACTTC. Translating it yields CSVAGGSGEQYF.

The CDR3 nucleotides are TGCAGCGTTGAAGTAAATCAGGGATCTTTCGAGCAGTACTTC. Amino acid sequence: CSVEVNQGSFEQYF. The chain joins TRBV29-1 to TRBJ2-7; D may be TRBD1 (5 bases). The CDR3 runs to 14 residues. Trimming took 1 base from V and 6 from J, leaving 16 bases between them. Germline V gene sequence: CDR1 SQVTM, CDR2 ANQGSEA.